This T cell receptor beta chain originates from a study of T cells expressing NK-cell markers. Study information: According to the study, TCR beta repertoires originated from sorted CD3+CD56+NKG2C+, CD3+CD56+NKG2C- and CD3+CD56-NKG2C+ T cells. Study conclusions and caveats: A handful of donors showed these clonotypes also leading the CD3+CD56-NKG2C+ fraction.

Of note for this clonotype: Antigen specificity is unknown.

UMIs accompanied the 5'RACE template switching by which TCR beta cDNA was made. TCRdb reanalyzed the 5' RACE reads and collapses them to one entry per CDR3 protein, without DNA. Its table records more than 90,000 distinct CDR3 sequences. This clonotype was sampled from a woman between 18 and 69 years old in good health. Sequencing was performed on blood T cells: a sorted CD56 or NKG2C T cell subset, CD4+ or CD8+ T cells, or bulk PBMC T cells (not recorded which).

Here the CDR3 reads CASSSLGAGGPYEQFF. V is TRBV27 and J is TRBJ2-1; TCRdb calls TRBD2, which cannot be checked without DNA. The CDR3 has 16 amino acids. CDR1 and CDR2 from the germline V gene are MNHEY and SMNVEV (reference sequence).